A single sample is the source of the 18 T cell receptor beta chains below, sequenced in a study of long-term antiretroviral therapy in people with HIV. immunoSEQ v3.0 was run at survey level. Profiling relied on immunoSEQ multiplex PCR, and the TCRdb table lists in-frame clones only, not all of them. This sample yields 27,000 or so clones, of which 82% are seen a single time; 13% to 15% belongs to the top ten. The sequencing used unsorted PBMCs, collected 2.9 years after starting antiretroviral therapy. Receptors were obtained from a man aged 50-60 years with HIV.

The chain recombines TRBV28 with TRBJ2-7; D is unresolved. Germline lookup yields CDR1 MDHEN and CDR2 SYDVKM. The length of the CDR3 is 13 residues. V dropped 3 bases and J dropped 0 bases, with 6 bases sitting between them. The CDR3 DNA reads as TGTGCCAGCAGTTTTACTCTCTCCTACGAGCAGTACTTC. This codes for CASSFTLSYEQYF.

This chain connects TRBV14 to TRBJ2-1, with D perhaps TRBD1 or TRBD2 (6 bases each). Between the trimmed V and J ends, which lost 4 bases and 1 base, there was a span of 14 bases. CDR1 and CDR2 from the germline V gene are SGHDN and FVKESK. The CDR3 runs to 16 residues. This CDR3 reads CASSPLEGGSYNEQFF. The CDR3, as DNA: TGTGCCAGCAGCCCCTTAGAGGGGGGATCCTACAATGAGCAGTTCTTC.

The chain combines TRBV19 with TRBJ1-2, with 12 positions matching TRBD1. The trim removed 2 bases at V and 7 bases at J, leaving 8 bases unmatched. The CDR3 is made up of 16 amino acids. Germline V gene lookup returns CDR1 LNHDA and CDR2 SQIVND (reference sequence). Written as DNA, the CDR3 is TGTGCCAGTAGTATACCCGGGACAGGGGGCATAGGTGGCTACACCTTC. Encoded protein: CASSIPGTGGIGGYTF. The full variable domain, completed using reference TRBV19 and TRBJ1-2, is DGGITQSPKYLFRKEGQNVTLSCEQNLNHDAMYWYRQDPGQGLRLIYYSQIVNDFQKGDIAEGYSVSREKKESFPLTVTSAQKNPTAFYLCASSIPGTGGIGGYTFGSGTRLTVV.

This rearrangement joins TRBV10-3 to TRBJ1-5; no definite D call. The germline V and J ends were trimmed by 4 bases and 3 bases, with 13 bases remaining between them. The CDR3 contains 15 residues. Germline CDR1 reads ENHRY; CDR2 reads SYGVKD. In DNA, the CDR3 is TGTGCCATCAGTGCGACCCTGGTTCCCAATCAGCCCCAGCATTTT. Encoded protein: CAISATLVPNQPQHF.

This clone showed up just once. J is TRBJ2-7 and V is TRBV19, with a tentative D call TRBD1 (6 bases). Germline lookup yields CDR1 LNHDA and CDR2 SQIVND (reference sequence). The V end lost 1 base, the J end lost 3 bases, and 10 bases lay between the germline ends. This CDR3 has 14 residues. CDR3 coding DNA: TGTGCCAGTAGTATAGGACAGGCGGTCTACGAGCAGTACTTC. Its protein is CASSIGQAVYEQYF.

The chain has TRBV2 and TRBJ2-7; tentative D call: TRBD1 (6 bases). V lost 3 bases and J 6 bases, leaving 9 bases between the germline ends. The germline gives CDR1 SNHLY, CDR2 FYNNEI. The CDR3 has 12 amino acids. Here the CDR3 DNA reads TGTGCCAGCAGTGACAGGGGTATCGAGCAGTACTTC. As protein: CASSDRGIEQYF.

The V call is TRBV7-8, the J call TRBJ2-5; D might be TRBD2 (6 bases). The germline V gene encodes CDR1 SGHVS and CDR2 FQNEAQ. The germline V and J ends were trimmed by 3 bases and 2 bases, with 10 bases remaining between them. The length of the CDR3 is 14 residues. The CDR3 is CASSFGGNQETQYF. For the CDR3, the DNA is TGTGCCAGCAGCTTTGGAGGGAATCAAGAGACCCAGTACTTC.

The rearrangement uses TRBV9 and TRBJ1-2; D call uncertain. The CDR3 runs to 16 residues. CDR1 and CDR2 (germline): SGDLS, YYNGEE. V lost 2 bases to trimming and J lost 3 bases, with 17 bases between them. CDR3 in amino acids: CASSVFGGGLDYGYTF. The CDR3 DNA reads TGTGCCAGCAGCGTGTTTGGAGGCGGGCTAGACTATGGCTACACCTTC.

The chain links TRBV7-9 to TRBJ1-6, with a weak D call TRBD1 (6 bases). V shed 6 bases and J shed 0 bases, with 21 bases lying between them. The CDR3 length is 19 residues. Germline values: CDR1 SEHNR, CDR2 FQNEAQ (reference sequence). This CDR3 reads CASSWVRQVASSYNSPLHF. CDR3 coding DNA: TGTGCCAGCAGTTGGGTCCGACAGGTTGCGAGCTCCTATAATTCACCCCTCCACTTT.

The rearrangement joins TRBV19 to TRBJ2-7; perhaps TRBD1 as D (5 bases). There are 16 residues in the CDR3. Trimming removed 1 base from V and 2 bases from J, with 15 bases in between. Germline loops: CDR1 LNHDA, CDR2 SQIVND (reference sequence). The CDR3 reads CASSIGGSSSTYEQYF. The DNA of the CDR3 is TGTGCCAGTAGTATAGGGGGCAGCTCCTCAACCTACGAGCAGTACTTC. The entire variable domain, with the rest obtained from reference TRBV19 and TRBJ2-7, is as follows: DGGITQSPKYLFRKEGQNVTLSCEQNLNHDAMYWYRQDPGQGLRLIYYSQIVNDFQKGDIAEGYSVSREKKESFPLTVTSAQKNPTAFYLCASSIGGSSSTYEQYFGPGTRLTVT.

The chain carries TRBV18 and TRBJ2-7; D is uncertain. V lost 2 bases and J 3 bases, leaving 5 bases between the germline ends. This CDR3 region has 12 residues. Per germline, CDR1 KGHSH and CDR2 LQKENI. In DNA, the CDR3 is TGTGCCAGCTCACCAGACCTCTACGAGCAGTACTTC. Translating gives CASSPDLYEQYF.

This chain uses TRBV7-9 with TRBJ2-7, with 8 nucleotides matching TRBD2. Losses at the gene ends were 6 bases for V and 5 bases for J; bases not matched to a gene: 9. The CDR3 extends over 14 amino acids. Per the germline V gene, CDR1 is SEHNR and CDR2 is FQNEAQ (reference sequence). The CDR3 protein is CASSSAGGGHEQYF. The CDR3, as DNA: TGTGCCAGCAGTTCTGCCGGGGGGGGTCACGAGCAGTACTTC.

The DNA for the CDR3 is TGCGCCAGCAGCTTCCCGAAAATTCGGGCAGAAAATGAGCAGTTCTTC. It encodes CASSFPKIRAENEQFF. The chain is built from TRBV5-1 and TRBJ2-1; D remains unclear. Looked up from germline, CDR1 is SGHRS and CDR2 is YFSETQ. V was clipped by 2 bases and J by 7 bases, with 19 bases between them. CDR3 length: 16 amino acids. Drawing the rest from reference TRBV5-1 and TRBJ2-1, the complete variable domain is KAGVTQTPRYLIKTRGQQVTLSCSPISGHRSVSWYQQTPGQGLQFLFEYFSETQRNKGNFPGRFSGRQFSNSRSEMNVSTLELGDSALYLCASSFPKIRAENEQFFGPGTRLTVL.

V gene TRBV18 combines with J gene TRBJ1-1; D remains ambiguous. There are 17 residues in the CDR3. Germline loops: CDR1 KGHSH, CDR2 LQKENI. V shed 2 bases and J shed 0 bases, with 16 bases lying between them. CDR3 protein: CASSPIGFGSVNTEAFF. CDR3 DNA: TGTGCCAGCTCACCAATAGGGTTCGGCAGCGTGAACACTGAAGCTTTCTTT.

This clone has only a few counts. The chain links TRBV4-2 to TRBJ2-5; TRBD2 matches at 12 bases. CDR1 and CDR2 (germline): LGHNA, YNFKEQ. CDR3 size: 17 residues. The V gene end was trimmed by 3 bases and the J gene end by 1 base; junction bases not matched to a gene: 6. As DNA, the CDR3 is TGTGCCAGCAGCCACCCCCTGACTAGCGGGGGCCAAGAGACCCAGTACTTC. This encodes CASSHPLTSGGQETQYF.

The chain employs TRBV28 and TRBJ1-4; possibly TRBD1 for D (5 bases). Trimming cost V 4 bases and J 11 bases, with 20 bases left between them. The CDR3 is made up of 15 amino acids. Germline V gene data show CDR1 as MDHEN and CDR2 as SYDVKM. CDR3 DNA: TGTGCCAGCAGTTCCTTGGGGGATATGATGGGGAAACTGTTTTTT. Translation: CASSSLGDMMGKLFF.

J is TRBJ2-3 and V is TRBV15; D is possibly TRBD1 or TRBD2 (5 bases each). CDR3 length: 16 amino acids. Germline CDR1 LNHNV, CDR2 YYDKDF (reference sequence). V gave up 2 bases and J gave up 5 bases, with 17 bases separating them. The CDR3 loop reads CATSRNKGTSGDTQYF. The CDR3 DNA is TGTGCCACCAGCAGAAATAAGGGGACCTCAGGAGATACGCAGTATTTT.

The CDR3 DNA sequence: TGTGCCAGCAGACCCTCGACAGTGCCCTCCTACGAGCAGTACTTC. Amino acids: CASRPSTVPSYEQYF. The gene calls are TRBV2 and TRBJ2-7; TRBD1 might be the D (5 bases). Trimming removed 6 bases at V and 0 bases at J, with 15 bases between. The germline CDR1 and CDR2 sequences are SNHLY and FYNNEI. The CDR3 spans 15 residues.